The source of this T cell receptor (beta chain) is a study of blood T cell repertoires in COVID-19 (TCRdb year 2020). For the wider study: Samples from collaborators originated in the United States, Italy and Spain and spanned both the acute and convalescent phases of COVID-19. The prospective study material was composed of cDNA or gDNA derived from T cells, B-cell-depleted T cells, or PBMCs. The dataset comprised deeply sampled blood TCRbeta repertoires from subjects exposed to, actively infected with, or recovered from COVID-19. A freely available public database, intended as a resource for researchers studying the immune response to SARS-CoV-2, is where the repertoires were released. Samples were obtained from the ongoing ImmuneRACE study (first 160 participants) and from about 1,300 subjects provided by 6 global collaborators. The sample metadata nearly always contained a de-identified subject ID, COVID-19 status, age in years and sex. Where available, HLA class I and class II types were obtained from metadata supplied by the sample provider rather than from assay-based typing. Study-wide findings and limitations: The quantity of clinical and demographic metadata differed by source and by participant and was supplied without curation.

About this clone: Its antigen is not yet known. Base qualities are missing; no much larger clone stands one base away.

The germline V gene (reference sequence) sets CDR1 to LNHDA and CDR2 to SQIVND. The V end loses 7 bases and the J end loses 4 bases, and a stretch of 16 bases separates them. Its CDR3 holds 14 amino acids, cysteine through phenylalanine. Of the read, only the CDR3 DNA is kept; its 42 bases are in frame from base 1. One collaborating source in Seattle enrolled patients while the patients were actively infected and followed the patients over time throughout the course of disease. Each collaborating institution followed its own protocols to collect whole blood in K2EDTA tubes. For TCRbeta analysis, collaborator samples were shipped as frozen whole blood, as isolated PBMCs, or as DNA extracted from either sample type. The immunoSEQ Assay, a bias-controlled multiplex PCR, was used to amplify TCRbeta CDR3 regions from genomic DNA. As for how the authors treated the data: Nucleated cell counts per sample were estimated from amplification of reference gene primers within the assay. To quantify the absolute abundance of each unique TCRbeta CDR3 rearrangement, sequence reads were collapsed and filtered. For each sample, productive Simpson clonality was calculated as the square root of Simpson's diversity index across productive rearrangements. Not all clones reach the TCRdb copy of this immuneACCESS table, which keeps in-frame sequences only. Checked studies attribute under half of the gap to unresolved V genes and leave the rest unexplained. V and J calls and clone size come straight from that table; D and trimming were deduced from the DNA. The sample table shows roughly 250,000 clones, and approximately 84% are seen once. The ten largest make up 15% to 19% of the sample.

This chain joins TRBV19 to TRBJ1-1, with the D gene not clear enough to name. The material sequenced was peripheral blood. The source of this sequence is an older person with COVID-19, enrolled during active disease. The bases read TGTGCCAGTAAAATCTCAGTCGCGGCCACTGAAGCTTTCTTT. It translates as CASKISVAATEAFF.